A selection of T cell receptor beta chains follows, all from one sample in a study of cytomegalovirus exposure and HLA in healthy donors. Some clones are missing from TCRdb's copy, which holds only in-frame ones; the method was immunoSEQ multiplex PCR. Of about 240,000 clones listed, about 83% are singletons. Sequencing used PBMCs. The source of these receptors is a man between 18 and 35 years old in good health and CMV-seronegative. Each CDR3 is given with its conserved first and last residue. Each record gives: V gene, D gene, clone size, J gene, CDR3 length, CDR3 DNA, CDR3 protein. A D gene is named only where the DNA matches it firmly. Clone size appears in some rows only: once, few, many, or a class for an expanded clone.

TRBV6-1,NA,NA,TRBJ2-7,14,TGTGCCAGCAGTGAAGTTAGCAGGGTGGGCGAGCAGTACTTC,CASSEVSRVGEQYF
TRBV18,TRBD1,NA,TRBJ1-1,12,TGTGCCAGCTCACTCGACAGGGAGGAAGCTTTCTTT,CASSLDREEAFF
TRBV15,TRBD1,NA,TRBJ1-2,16,TGTGCCACCAGCAGAGACTCGACAGGGGGCAATTTTGGCTACACCTTC,CATSRDSTGGNFGYTF
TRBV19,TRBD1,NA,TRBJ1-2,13,TGTGCCAGTAGTAGGAGGGGGCCCTATGGCTACACCTTC,CASSRRGPYGYTF
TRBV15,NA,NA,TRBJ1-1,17,TGTGCCACCAGCGCCCCGCCGTTTGAGGGAATGCTCACTGAAGCTTTCTTT,CATSAPPFEGMLTEAFF
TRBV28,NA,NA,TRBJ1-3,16,TGTGCCAGCAGTCTGTTTGGCCCCCGAGGAGGAAACACCATATATTTT,CASSLFGPRGGNTIYF
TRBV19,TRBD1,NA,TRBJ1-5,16,TGTGCCAGTAGTATAATACAGGGGCCTATCAATCAGCCCCAGCATTTT,CASSIIQGPINQPQHF
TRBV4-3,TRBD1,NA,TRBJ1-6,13,TGCGCCAGCAGCCAAGAGGCAGGGGGACCCCTCCACTTT,CASSQEAGGPLHF
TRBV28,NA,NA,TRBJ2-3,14,TGTGCCTGCATTGGGGGGTTAAACACAGATACGCAGTATTTT,CACIGGLNTDTQYF
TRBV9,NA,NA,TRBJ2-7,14,TGTGCCAGCAGCGTAGAGGCGGCAACCTACGAGCAGTACTTC,CASSVEAATYEQYF
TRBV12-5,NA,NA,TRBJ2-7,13,TGTGCTAGTGGTTGGCCCTCGGGGTCCGAGCAGTACTTC,CASGWPSGSEQYF
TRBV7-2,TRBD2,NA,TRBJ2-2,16,TGTGCCAGCAGCTTAAGCCCGCGGGGGAGAACCGGGGAGCTGTTTTTT,CASSLSPRGRTGELFF
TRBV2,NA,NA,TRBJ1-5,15,TGTGCCAGCAACTCCGGGGGTCATAGCGGTCAGCCCCAGCATTTT,CASNSGGHSGQPQHF
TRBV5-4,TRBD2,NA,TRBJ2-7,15,TGTGCCAGCAGCTCCGGGACTAGCGGATCCTACGAGCAGTACTTC,CASSSGTSGSYEQYF
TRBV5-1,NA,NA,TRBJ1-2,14,TGCGCCAGCTGCATGGACGGTCCGTACTATGGCTACACCTTC,CASCMDGPYYGYTF
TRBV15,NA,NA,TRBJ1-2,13,TGTGCCACCAGCAGAGGGACAGACTATGGCTACACCTTC,CATSRGTDYGYTF
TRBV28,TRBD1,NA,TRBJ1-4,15,TGTGCCAGCACCCCCCCGGGACAGGGGATTGAAAAACTGTTTTTT,CASTPPGQGIEKLFF
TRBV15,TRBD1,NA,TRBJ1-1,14,TGTGCCACCAGCCGCAGGACAGGGAGCACTGAAGCTTTCTTT,CATSRRTGSTEAFF
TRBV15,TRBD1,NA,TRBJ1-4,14,TGTGCCACCAGCAGGGACAGGGTCAGCGAAAAACTGTTTTTT,CATSRDRVSEKLFF
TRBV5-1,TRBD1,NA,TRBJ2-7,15,TGCGCCAGCAGCTTAACCGGGACAGGGTATTACGAGCAGTACTTC,CASSLTGTGYYEQYF
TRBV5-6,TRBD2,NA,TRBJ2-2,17,TGTGCCAGCAGCTTGCGGGCTAGCGGGGAACTCACCGGGGAGCTGTTTTTT,CASSLRASGELTGELFF
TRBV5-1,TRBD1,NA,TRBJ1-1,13,TGCGCCAGCAGCCAGGGGGGTCGGGCTGAAGCTTTCTTT,CASSQGGRAEAFF
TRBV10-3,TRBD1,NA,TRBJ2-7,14,TGTGCCGCAGGACAGGTTCAGACGAACTACGAGCAGTACTTC,CAAGQVQTNYEQYF
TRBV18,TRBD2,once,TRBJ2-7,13,TGTGCCAGCTCGGCGGGAGGGTCCTACGAGCAGTACTTC,CASSAGGSYEQYF
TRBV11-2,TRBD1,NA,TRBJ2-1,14,TGTGCCAGCAGGGGGACAGGCTCCTACAATGAGCAGTTCTTC,CASRGTGSYNEQFF
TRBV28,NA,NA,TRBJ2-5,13,TGTGCCAGCACGTCGGGGTTTCAAGAGACCCAGTACTTC,CASTSGFQETQYF
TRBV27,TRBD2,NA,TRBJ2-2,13,TGTGCCAGCAGTTTTGCACTAGCGCGAGAGCTGTTTTTT,CASSFALARELFF
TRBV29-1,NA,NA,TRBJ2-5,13,TGCAGCGTTTTCGGGGGGCAGACGGAGACCCAGTACTTC,CSVFGGQTETQYF
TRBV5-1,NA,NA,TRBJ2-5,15,TGCGCCAGCAGCAGTCCGGGAAGACCCCAAGAGACCCAGTACTTC,CASSSPGRPQETQYF
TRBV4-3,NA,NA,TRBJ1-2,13,TGCGCCAGCAGCCAAGAAACAGGTTTTGGCTACACCTTC,CASSQETGFGYTF
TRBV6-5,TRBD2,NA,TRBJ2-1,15,TGTGCCAGCAGTTACGGGAGAAGCGGGAACAATGAGCAGTTCTTC,CASSYGRSGNNEQFF
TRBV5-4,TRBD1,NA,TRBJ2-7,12,TGTGCCAGCAGCACCTCTGGGACAGTTCAGTACTTC,CASSTSGTVQYF
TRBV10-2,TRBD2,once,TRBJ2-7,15,TGCGCCAGCAGTGAGTTGCGACTAGCGGGAGGACCGCAGTACTTC,CASSELRLAGGPQYF